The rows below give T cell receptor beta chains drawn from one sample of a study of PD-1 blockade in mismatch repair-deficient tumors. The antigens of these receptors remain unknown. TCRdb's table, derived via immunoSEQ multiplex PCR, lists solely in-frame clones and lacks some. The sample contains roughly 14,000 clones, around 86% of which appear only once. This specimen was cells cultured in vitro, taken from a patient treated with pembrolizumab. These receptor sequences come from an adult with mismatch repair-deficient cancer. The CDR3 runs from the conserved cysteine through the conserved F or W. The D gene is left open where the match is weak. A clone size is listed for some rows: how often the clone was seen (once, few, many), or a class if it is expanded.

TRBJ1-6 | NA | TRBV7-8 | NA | TGTGCCAGCAGCTTAGCGAATTGGGGAAGAGGGGGTTCACCCCTCCACTTT | CASSLANWGRGGSPLHF
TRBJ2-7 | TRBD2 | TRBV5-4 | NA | TGTGCCAGCAGCAGGGGACTAGCGGGTGTCTACGAGCAGTACTTC | CASSRGLAGVYEQYF
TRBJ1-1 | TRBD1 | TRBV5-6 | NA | TGTGCCAGCAGCTTGGCCGGGACAGGGGACATGAACACTGAAGCTTTCTTT | CASSLAGTGDMNTEAFF
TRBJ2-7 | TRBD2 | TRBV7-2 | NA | TGTGCCAGCAGCTTAGCATGGAGAAGCGGGAGGGGACACGAGCAGTACTTC | CASSLAWRSGRGHEQYF
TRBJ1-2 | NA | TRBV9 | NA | TGTGCCAGCAGCGTAGAACCCGATCTATTTCTGGCCCCCTATGGCTACACCTTC | CASSVEPDLFLAPYGYTF
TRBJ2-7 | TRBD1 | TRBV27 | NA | TGTGCCAGCAGTCCCTCCGGGACAGGGAATGAGCAGTACTTC | CASSPSGTGNEQYF
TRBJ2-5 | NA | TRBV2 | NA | TGTGCCAGCACCGAGGGAGAGACCCAGTACTTC | CASTEGETQYF
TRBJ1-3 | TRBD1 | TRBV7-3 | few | TGTGCCAGCAGTCCACAGGGGCCCTCTGCCACCATATATTTT | CASSPQGPSATIYF
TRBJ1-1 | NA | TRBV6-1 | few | TGTGCCAGCAGAGGGAGCATGAACACTGAAGCTTTCTTT | CASRGSMNTEAFF
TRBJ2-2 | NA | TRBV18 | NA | TGTGCCAGCTACCAGGGAACGAACACCGGGGAGCTGTTTTTT | CASYQGTNTGELFF
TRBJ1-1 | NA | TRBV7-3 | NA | TGTGCCAGCAGCTGGCGGAACATGAACACTGAAGCTTTCTTT | CASSWRNMNTEAFF
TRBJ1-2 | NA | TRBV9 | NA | TGTGCCAGCAGCGTCCGGCCCCAGGGGACTTCAGGCTATGGCTACACCTTC | CASSVRPQGTSGYGYTF
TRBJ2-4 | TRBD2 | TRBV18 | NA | TGTGCCAGCTCACCACTACGGGAGGGGTCCAAAAACATTCAGTACTTC | CASSPLREGSKNIQYF
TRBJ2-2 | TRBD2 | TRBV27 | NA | TGTGCCAGCAGTTTATATGGTCTATCTGGGACTAGCGGGAGCCAGAACACCGGGGAGCTGTTTTTT | CASSLYGLSGTSGSQNTGELFF
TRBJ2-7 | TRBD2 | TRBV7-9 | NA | TGTGCCAGCAGCCGGAGCGGGAGCTACGAGCAGTACTTC | CASSRSGSYEQYF
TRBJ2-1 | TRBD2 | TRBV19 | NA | TGTGCCAGTAGTGAACGGACTAGCGGGAGCAATGAGCAGTTCTTC | CASSERTSGSNEQFF
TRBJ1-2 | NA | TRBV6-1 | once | TGTGCCAGCAGTGACGGATTCTATGGCTACACCTTC | CASSDGFYGYTF
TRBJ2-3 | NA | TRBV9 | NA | TGTGCCAGCAGCGCGACTCCAGCTAGCACAGATACGCAGTATTTT | CASSATPASTDTQYF
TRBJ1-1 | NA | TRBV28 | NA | TGTGCCAGCAGGGGACGGATTCGGTGGGGGCGCAAAGCTTTCTTT | CASRGRIRWGRKAFF
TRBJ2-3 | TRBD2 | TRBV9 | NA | TGTGCCTCTCAACCGGGACTAGCGGGCCTCGGGACAGATACGCAGTATTTT | CASQPGLAGLGTDTQYF
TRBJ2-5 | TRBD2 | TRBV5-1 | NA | TGCGCCAGCAGCTTGCCGGGGGGGGAGGGGGAGACCCAGTACTTC | CASSLPGGEGETQYF
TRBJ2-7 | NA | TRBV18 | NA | TGTGCCAGCTCACCAACGGGCGGTAACTACGAGCAGTACTTC | CASSPTGGNYEQYF
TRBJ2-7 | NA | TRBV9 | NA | TGTGCCAGCAGCCCATCTCAGACCCACAGGGAGCAGTACTTC | CASSPSQTHREQYF
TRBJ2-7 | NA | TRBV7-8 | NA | TGTGCCAGCAGCTTATCTGGGGGACCTCTCTACGAGCAGTACTTC | CASSLSGGPLYEQYF
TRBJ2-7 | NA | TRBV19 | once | TGTGCCAGTAGTTCAGGGGTTATCTACGAGCAGTACTTC | CASSSGVIYEQYF
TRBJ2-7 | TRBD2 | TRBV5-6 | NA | TGTGCCAGCAGCTTTGGACTAGCGATCTACGAGCAGTACTTC | CASSFGLAIYEQYF
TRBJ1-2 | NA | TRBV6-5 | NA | TGTGCCACTAAGATCAAGGTGCGGAACTATGGCTACACCTTC | CATKIKVRNYGYTF
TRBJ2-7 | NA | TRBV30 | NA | TGTGCCTGGAGTGAAAATAATTACGAGCAGTACTTC | CAWSENNYEQYF
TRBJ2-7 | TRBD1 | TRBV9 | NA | TGTGCCAGCAGCGACGGACAGGGGTCCTACGAGCAGTACTTC | CASSDGQGSYEQYF
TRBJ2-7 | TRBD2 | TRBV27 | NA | TGTGCCAGCAGTTTAACCGGGACTAACATTTGGTACGAGCAGTACTTC | CASSLTGTNIWYEQYF
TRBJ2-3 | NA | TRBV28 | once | TGTGCCAGCAAACTAGCAGCTCCAGATACGCAGTATTTT | CASKLAAPDTQYF
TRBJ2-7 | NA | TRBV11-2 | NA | TGTGCCAGCAGCCCAGGGGTTCTGTTCTTTACCTACGAGCAGTACTTC | CASSPGVLFFTYEQYF
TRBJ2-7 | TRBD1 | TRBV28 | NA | TGTGCCAGCCTTCGCCCAGGGACAGGGGCCAACGAGCAGTACTTC | CASLRPGTGANEQYF
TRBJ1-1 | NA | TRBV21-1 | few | TGTGCCAGCAGCATTTGGTCCTCGGAGCTCATGAACACTGAAGCTTTCTTT | CASSIWSSELMNTEAFF
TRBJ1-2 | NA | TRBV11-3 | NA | TGTGCCAGCAGCTTAGGGCAGTACTATGGCTACACCTTC | CASSLGQYYGYTF
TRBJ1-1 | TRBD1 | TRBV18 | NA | TGTGCCAGCTCGCCACAACAGGGGGTGGACACTGAAGCTTTCTTT | CASSPQQGVDTEAFF
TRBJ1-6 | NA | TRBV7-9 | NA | TGTGCCAGCAGCTTAGCCGGCCTACGCTATAATTCACCCCTCCACTTT | CASSLAGLRYNSPLHF
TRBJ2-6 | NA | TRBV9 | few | TGTGCCAGCAGCGAGGGGGAGGCTGGGGCCAACGTCCTGACTTTC | CASSEGEAGANVLTF
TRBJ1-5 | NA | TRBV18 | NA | TGTGCCAGCTCACCAGAAGATGGCGGGATATATAGCAATCAGCCCCAGCATTTT | CASSPEDGGIYSNQPQHF
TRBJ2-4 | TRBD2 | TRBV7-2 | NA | TGTGCCAGCAGCTCTCCGGGACTAGCCGGGGGAAACATTCAGTACTTC | CASSSPGLAGGNIQYF
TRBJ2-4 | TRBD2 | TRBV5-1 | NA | TGCGCCAGCAGCTTGATGGCTAGCGGGATAATTGCCAAAAACATTCAGTACTTC | CASSLMASGIIAKNIQYF
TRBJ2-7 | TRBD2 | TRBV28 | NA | TGTGCCAGTAGCCCCCGTGCCGGGACTAGCGTTTACGAGCAGTACTTC | CASSPRAGTSVYEQYF
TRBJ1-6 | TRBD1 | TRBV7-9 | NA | TGTGCCAGCAGCTTATTTGGACAGGGTTATAATTCACCCCTCCACTTT | CASSLFGQGYNSPLHF
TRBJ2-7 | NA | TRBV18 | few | TGTGCCAGCTCATTGACGACAGGTGACATTTACGAGCAGTACTTC | CASSLTTGDIYEQYF
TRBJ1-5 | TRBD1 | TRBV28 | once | TGTGCCAGCAGTACCACAGGGGAGGTTGAGCCCCAGCATTTT | CASSTTGEVEPQHF
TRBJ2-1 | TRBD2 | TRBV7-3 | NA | TGTGCCAGCAGCCCGGCGGGAGGGGCCCCTGAGCAGTTCTTC | CASSPAGGAPEQFF
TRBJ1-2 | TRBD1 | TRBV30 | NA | TGTGCCTGGAACCGACAGGGAGATACCTATGGCTACACCTTC | CAWNRQGDTYGYTF
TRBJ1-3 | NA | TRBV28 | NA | TGTGCCAGCAGCCTGACAGGATCACGGGCAGGAAACACCATATATTTT | CASSLTGSRAGNTIYF
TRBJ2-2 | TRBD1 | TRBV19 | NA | TGTGCCAGTACCGACGACAGGGGGGTAACCGGGGAGCTGTTTTTT | CASTDDRGVTGELFF
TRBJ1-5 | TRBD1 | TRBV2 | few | TGTGCCAGCAGCCCGGGGACAGGGGGGTATCAGCCCCAGCATTTT | CASSPGTGGYQPQHF
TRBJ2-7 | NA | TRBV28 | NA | TGTGCCAGCAGTTTAAACGGGGCCTACGAGCAGTACTTC | CASSLNGAYEQYF
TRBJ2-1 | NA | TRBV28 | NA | TGTGCCAGCAGTTTATTCAAGGGGGAGAGAAATGAGCAGTTCTTC | CASSLFKGERNEQFF
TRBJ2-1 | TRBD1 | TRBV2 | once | TGTGCCAGCAGTGAATGGGGCAGGGGGTCTAAATATGAGCAGTTCTTC | CASSEWGRGSKYEQFF
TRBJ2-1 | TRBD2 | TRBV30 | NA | TGTGCCTGGAGTCACCTGACTAGCGGGAGGGCCGGTGAGCAGTTCTTC | CAWSHLTSGRAGEQFF
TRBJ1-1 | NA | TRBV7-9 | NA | TGTGCCAGCAGCTTAACGGGAGGCACTGAAGCTTTCTTT | CASSLTGGTEAFF
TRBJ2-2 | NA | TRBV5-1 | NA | TGCGCCAGCAGTCCGGGACAGAACACCGGGGAGCTGTTTTTT | CASSPGQNTGELFF
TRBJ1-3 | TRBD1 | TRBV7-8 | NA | TGTGCCAGCAGCTTAGGTAGCAGGGGGCACTCTGGAAACACCATATATTTT | CASSLGSRGHSGNTIYF